A single sample is the source of the 21 T cell receptor beta chains below, sequenced in a study of blood T cell repertoires in COVID-19. Clones were read by immunoSEQ multiplex PCR, and TCRdb kept only the in-frame ones, dropping some. The data hold about 76,000 clones, with around nine tenths observed a single time. Sequenced material: peripheral blood. All receptors derive from a man younger than 45 with acute or convalescent COVID-19.

The V call is TRBV6-6, the J call TRBJ2-1; TRBD2 aligns across 14 bases. The CDR3 has 17 amino acids. V gave up 5 bases and J gave up 4 bases; unmatched junction bases: 7. Germline assignment: CDR1 MNHNY and CDR2 SVGAGI (reference sequence). Here the CDR3 DNA reads TGTGCCAGCAGTCAGACTAGCGGGAGGGCCTTTTACAATGAGCAGTTCTTC. It encodes CASSQTSGRAFYNEQFF.

The table lists this clone with a count of one. The chain employs TRBV6-2 or TRBV6-3 and TRBJ2-5, with 12 nucleotides matching TRBD1. The V gene end was trimmed by 5 bases and the J gene end by 1 base; junction bases not matched to a gene: 8. CDR3 length: 17 amino acids. In germline, CDR1 is MNHEY, CDR2 SVGEGT. In DNA, the CDR3 is TGTGCCAGCAGTGACCCGGGACAGGGGGCCCGCCAAGAGACCCAGTACTTC. It translates to CASSDPGQGARQETQYF.

The chain links TRBV5-1 to TRBJ2-6; no firm D call. The CDR3 has 16 amino acids. The V and J ends lost 0 bases and 1 base respectively, with 8 bases between them. Germline V CDR1 and CDR2: SGHRS, YFSETQ. CDR3: CASSLAPVSGANVLTF. Here the CDR3 DNA reads TGCGCCAGCAGCTTGGCCCCAGTGTCTGGGGCCAACGTCCTGACTTTC. Looking up the rest from reference TRBV5-1 and TRBJ2-6 gives the full variable domain: KAGVTQTPRYLIKTRGQQVTLSCSPISGHRSVSWYQQTPGQGLQFLFEYFSETQRNKGNFPGRFSGRQFSNSRSEMNVSTLELGDSALYLCASSLAPVSGANVLTFGAGSRLTVL.

This chain uses TRBV7-9 with TRBJ2-1; 8 bases line up with TRBD1. The CDR3 loop spans 15 amino acids. From germline, CDR1 is SEHNR and CDR2 FQNEAQ (reference sequence). V was clipped by 2 bases and J by 9 bases; unmatched bases: 9. CDR3 protein: CASSLFQGANTEQFF. The CDR3 DNA reads TGTGCCAGCAGCTTATTTCAGGGGGCTAATACTGAGCAGTTCTTC. Variable domain in full (rest from reference TRBV7-9 and TRBJ2-1): DTGVSQNPRHKITKRGQNVTFRCDPISEHNRLYWYRQTLGQGPEFLTYFQNEAQLEKSRLLSDRFSAERPKGSFSTLEIQRTEQGDSAMYLCASSLFQGANTEQFFGPGTRLTVL.

The gene calls are TRBV5-1 and TRBJ1-3; no clear D. Trimming stripped 3 bases from V and 9 bases from J, with 16 bases between. The CDR3 loop spans 14 amino acids. Germline V gives CDR1 SGHRS, CDR2 YFSETQ. CDR3 bases: TGCGCCAGCAGCTCGACTGATTTGTTTCCCACCATATATTTT. Its protein is CASSSTDLFPTIYF.

A few counts support this clone. This CDR3 is CASSLRAREWGTGELFF. The CDR3, as DNA: TGTGCCAGCAGCTTACGGGCGAGGGAGTGGGGCACCGGGGAGCTGTTTTTT. This chain links TRBV7-9 with TRBJ2-2, with a tentative D call TRBD2 (5 bases). The germline V gene has CDR1 SEHNR and CDR2 FQNEAQ (reference sequence). The CDR3 has 17 amino acids. V was clipped by 2 bases and J by 4 bases, with 17 bases between them.

This clone has a handful of counts. The rearrangement joins TRBV5-1 to TRBJ2-1; possibly TRBD1 for D (7 bases). This CDR3 region has 16 residues. From germline, CDR1 is SGHRS and CDR2 YFSETQ. V was clipped by 2 bases and J by 5 bases, with 17 bases between them. The CDR3 here is CASSFDPGGQNNEQFF. In DNA form, the CDR3 reads TGCGCCAGCAGCTTTGATCCAGGGGGGCAAAACAATGAGCAGTTCTTC.

V is TRBV20-1 and J is TRBJ1-5, with D hard to call. The length of the CDR3 is 12 residues. Germline-derived CDR1 and CDR2 are DFQATT and SNEGSKA (reference sequence). The ends were cut back, 3 bases at V and 2 bases at J, with 5 bases in the middle. The CDR3 DNA follows: TGCAGTGCTAGTAAGCGCAATCAGCCCCAGCATTTT. Translated, it gives CSASKRNQPQHF.

The chain links TRBV3-1 (or the pseudogene TRBV3-2) to TRBJ1-6; D uncertain. CDR3 length: 17 amino acids. Germline CDR1 LGHDT, CDR2 YNNKEL (reference sequence). Trimming removed 1 base from V and 0 bases from J, with 10 bases in between. CDR3 region: CASSQATVSSYNSPLHF. Written as DNA, the CDR3 is TGTGCCAGCAGCCAAGCTACGGTGAGCTCCTATAATTCACCCCTCCACTTT.

This chain joins TRBV7-2 and TRBJ2-1; 9 positions match TRBD1. V trimming: 5 bases; J trimming: 8 bases; junction bases outside the gene matches: 4. The CDR3 consists of 13 residues. Germline CDR1 and CDR2: SGHTA and FQGNSA. This CDR3 is CASSKRQGDEQFF. The CDR3 DNA reads TGTGCCAGCAGCAAAAGACAGGGGGATGAGCAGTTCTTC.

A remark on this clone: Relative to the germline gene, one junction end is altered; a read error may explain this. The J gene is TRBJ1-1, the V gene TRBV30; 7 nucleotides match TRBD1. The CDR3 sequence is 12 residues long. The germline gives CDR1 GTSNPN, CDR2 SVGIG (reference sequence). CDR3 sequence: CAGRRGPEVGLF. The CDR3 DNA reads TGTGCCGGAAGAAGGGGGCCAGAGGTCGGCCTCTTT. Using reference TRBV30 and TRBJ1-1 for the parts outside the CDR3, the full variable domain is SQTIHQWPATLVQPVGSPLSLECTVEGTSNPNLYWYRQAAGRGLQLLFYSVGIGQISSEVPQNLSASRPQDRQFILSSKKLLLSDSGFYLCAGRRGPEVGLFGQGTRLTVV.

There are a few counts of this clone. This rearrangement joins TRBV11-2 to TRBJ2-1, with TRBD2 matching over 9 bases. Germline V CDR1 and CDR2: SGHAT, FQNNGV. The CDR3 spans 16 residues. With V trimmed by 5 bases and J by 5 bases, 10 bases remained unmatched. The CDR3 sequence is CASSPYAGGPDNEQFF. For the CDR3, the DNA is TGTGCCAGCAGCCCCTATGCGGGAGGGCCTGACAATGAGCAGTTCTTC.

Here the CDR3 reads CASSHGQGATLHF. CDR3 DNA sequence: TGTGCCAGCAGTCATGGACAGGGGGCCACTCTCCACTTT. This rearrangement joins TRBV7-3 to TRBJ1-6; 11 bases map to TRBD1. Germline V CDR1 and CDR2: SGHTA, FQGTGA. The CDR3 totals 13 residues. J was trimmed by 16 bases and V by 6 bases; bases with no gene match: 8.

The rearrangement uses TRBV4-3 and TRBJ2-7; D may be TRBD2 (7 bases). CDR3 size: 14 residues. Trimming took 2 bases from V and 3 from J, leaving 11 bases between them. Per germline, CDR1 LGHNA and CDR2 YSLEER. The CDR3, as DNA: TGCGCCAGCAGCCAACGGGGGGCAGGCTACGAGCAGTACTTC. It encodes CASSQRGAGYEQYF.

CDR3 in amino acids: CASSPRETRGAFF. As DNA, the CDR3 is TGTGCCAGCTCACCTAGGGAAACCCGAGGGGCTTTCTTT. The chain combines TRBV18 with TRBJ1-1; D unclear. V lost 3 bases to trimming and J lost 11 bases, with 16 bases between them. The germline CDR1 and CDR2 sequences are KGHSH and LQKENI. This CDR3 comprises 13 residues.

The CDR3 region is CASSLLQGALFF. Written as DNA, the CDR3 is TGTGCCAGCAGTTTACTACAGGGGGCCCTGTTTTTT. The rearrangement uses TRBV28 and TRBJ1-4; TRBD1 aligns across 9 bases. Trimming at V came to 2 bases and at J to 14 bases, leaving 3 bases not matched to a gene. This CDR3 comprises 12 residues. The germline V gene encodes CDR1 MDHEN and CDR2 SYDVKM.

This chain uses TRBV11-2 with TRBJ2-1; D might be TRBD1 (6 bases). Per the germline V gene, CDR1 is SGHAT and CDR2 is FQNNGV. This CDR3 comprises 11 residues. V lost 5 bases and J lost 10, with 9 bases in between. Here the CDR3 reads CASSQQGEQFF. The CDR3 bases are TGTGCCAGCAGCCAACAGGGCGAGCAGTTCTTC.

The V gene is TRBV11-2, the J gene TRBJ2-5, with TRBD1 matching 7 bases. After removal of 3 bases from V and 3 bases from J, the junction contained 4 bases not matched to a gene. Germline V gene sequence: CDR1 SGHAT, CDR2 FQNNGV. The CDR3 consists of 14 residues. DNA for the CDR3: TGTGCCAGCAGCTTTGGGACAGTCAAAGAGACCCAGTACTTC. Residues: CASSFGTVKETQYF.

This clone appeared a few times. V is TRBV7-9 and J is TRBJ2-7; D not certain. Trimming removed 1 base from V and 7 bases from J, with 11 bases in between. From germline, CDR1 is SEHNR and CDR2 FQNEAQ (reference sequence). This CDR3 has 13 residues. The CDR3 protein is CASSLGTAEEQYF. CDR3 DNA sequence: TGTGCCAGCAGCTTAGGTACGGCGGAGGAGCAGTACTTC.

This clone was seen once. This chain links TRBV7-3 with TRBJ2-3; TRBD2 matches at 14 bases. CDR1 is SGHTA, CDR2 FQGTGA, per germline. The CDR3 consists of 14 residues. The trim removed 8 bases at V and 5 bases at J, leaving 3 bases unmatched. CDR3 sequence reads: CASAGLAGGDTQYF. CDR3 sequence (DNA): TGTGCCAGCGCCGGACTAGCGGGAGGAGATACGCAGTATTTT. The full variable domain, completed using reference TRBV7-3 and TRBJ2-3, is GAGVSQTPSNKVTEKGKYVELRCDPISGHTALYWYRQSLGQGPEFLIYFQGTGAADDSGLPNDRFFAVRPEGSVSTLKIQRTERGDSAVYLCASAGLAGGDTQYFGPGTRLTVL.

The gene calls are TRBV5-1 and TRBJ2-3; possible D gene TRBD1, 6 bases. This CDR3 has 13 residues. Germline CDR1 is SGHRS and CDR2 is YFSETQ. Trimming removed 2 bases from V and 5 bases from J, with 9 bases in between. CDR3 residues: CASSFQGLDTQYF. The DNA of the CDR3 is TGCGCCAGCAGCTTCCAGGGGCTAGATACGCAGTATTTT. Full variable domain (outside the CDR3, taken from reference TRBV5-1 and TRBJ2-3): KAGVTQTPRYLIKTRGQQVTLSCSPISGHRSVSWYQQTPGQGLQFLFEYFSETQRNKGNFPGRFSGRQFSNSRSEMNVSTLELGDSALYLCASSFQGLDTQYFGPGTRLTVL.